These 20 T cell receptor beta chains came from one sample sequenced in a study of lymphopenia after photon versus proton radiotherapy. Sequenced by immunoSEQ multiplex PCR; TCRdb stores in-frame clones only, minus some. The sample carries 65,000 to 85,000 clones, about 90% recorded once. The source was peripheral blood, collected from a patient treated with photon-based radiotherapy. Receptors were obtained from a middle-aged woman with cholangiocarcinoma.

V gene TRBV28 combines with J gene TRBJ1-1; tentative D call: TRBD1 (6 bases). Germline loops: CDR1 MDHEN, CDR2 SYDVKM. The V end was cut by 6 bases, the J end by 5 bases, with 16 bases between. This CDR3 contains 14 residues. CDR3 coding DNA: TGTGCCAGCAGACCCTCGGGGGGCCTAACTGAAGCTTTCTTT. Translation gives CASRPSGGLTEAFF.

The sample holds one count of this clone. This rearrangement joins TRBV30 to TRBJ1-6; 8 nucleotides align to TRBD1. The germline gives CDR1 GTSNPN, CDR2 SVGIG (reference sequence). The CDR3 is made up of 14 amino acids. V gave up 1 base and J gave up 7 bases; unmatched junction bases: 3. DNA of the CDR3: TGTGCCTGGAGTGGTACAGGGGGAAATTCACCCCTCCACTTT. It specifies CAWSGTGGNSPLHF. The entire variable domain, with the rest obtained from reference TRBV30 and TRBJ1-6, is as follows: SQTIHQWPATLVQPVGSPLSLECTVEGTSNPNLYWYRQAAGRGLQLLFYSVGIGQISSEVPQNLSASRPQDRQFILSSKKLLLSDSGFYLCAWSGTGGNSPLHFGNGTRLTVT.

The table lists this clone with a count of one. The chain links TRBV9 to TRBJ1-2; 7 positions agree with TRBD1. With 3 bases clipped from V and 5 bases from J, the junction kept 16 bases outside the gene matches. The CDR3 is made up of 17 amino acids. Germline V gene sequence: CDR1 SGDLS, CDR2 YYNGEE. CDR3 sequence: CASSASRGGPSAYGYTF. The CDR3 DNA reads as TGTGCCAGCAGCGCCAGCAGGGGGGGGCCGTCGGCTTATGGCTACACCTTC.

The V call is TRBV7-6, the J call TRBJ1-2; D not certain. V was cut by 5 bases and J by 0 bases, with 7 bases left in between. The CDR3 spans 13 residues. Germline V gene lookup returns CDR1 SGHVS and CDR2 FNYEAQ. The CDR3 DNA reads TGTGCCAGCAGCCAAAATGCTAACTATGGCTACACCTTC. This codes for CASSQNANYGYTF. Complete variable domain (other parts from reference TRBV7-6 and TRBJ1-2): GAGVSQSPRYKVTKRGQDVALRCDPISGHVSLYWYRQALGQGPEFLTYFNYEAQQDKSGLPNDRFSAERPEGSISTLTIQRTEQRDSAMYRCASSQNANYGYTFGSGTRLTVV.

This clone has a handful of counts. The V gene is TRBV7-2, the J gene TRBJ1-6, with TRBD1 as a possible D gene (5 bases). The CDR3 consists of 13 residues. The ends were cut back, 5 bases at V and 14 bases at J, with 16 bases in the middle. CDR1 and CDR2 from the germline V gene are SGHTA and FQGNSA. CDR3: CASSPRGAVSLHF. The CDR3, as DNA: TGTGCCAGCAGCCCCCGAGGGGCCGTGTCCCTCCACTTT.

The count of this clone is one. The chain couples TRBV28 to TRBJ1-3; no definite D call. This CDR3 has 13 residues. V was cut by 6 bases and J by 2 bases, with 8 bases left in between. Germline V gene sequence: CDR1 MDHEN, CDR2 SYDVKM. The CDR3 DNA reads TGTGCCAGCAGCCGCACGACTGGAAACACCATATATTTT. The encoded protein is CASSRTTGNTIYF.

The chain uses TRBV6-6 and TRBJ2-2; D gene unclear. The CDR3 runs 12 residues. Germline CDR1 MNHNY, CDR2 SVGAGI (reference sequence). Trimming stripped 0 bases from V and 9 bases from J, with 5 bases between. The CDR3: CASSYSHRELFF. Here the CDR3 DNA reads TGTGCCAGCAGTTACTCGCATCGGGAGCTGTTTTTT.

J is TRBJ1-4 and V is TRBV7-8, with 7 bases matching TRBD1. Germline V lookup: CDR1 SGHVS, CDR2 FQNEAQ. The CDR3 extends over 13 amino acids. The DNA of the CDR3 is TGTGCGGCAGGGACAGCGACTAATGAAAAACTGTTTTTT. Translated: CAAGTATNEKLFF.

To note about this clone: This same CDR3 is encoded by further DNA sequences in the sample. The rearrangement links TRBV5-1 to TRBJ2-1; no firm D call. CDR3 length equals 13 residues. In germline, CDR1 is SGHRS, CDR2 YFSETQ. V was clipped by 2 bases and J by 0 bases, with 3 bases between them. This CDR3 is CASSLDSYNEQFF. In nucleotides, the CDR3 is TGCGCCAGCAGCTTAGACTCCTACAATGAGCAGTTCTTC.

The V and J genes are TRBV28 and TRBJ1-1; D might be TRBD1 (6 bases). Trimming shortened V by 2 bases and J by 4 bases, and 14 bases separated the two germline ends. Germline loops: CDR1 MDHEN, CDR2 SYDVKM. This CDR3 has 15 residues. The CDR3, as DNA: TGTGCCAGCAGTTTAATTCTCTTAGGGGGCACTGAAGCTTTCTTT. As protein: CASSLILLGGTEAFF.

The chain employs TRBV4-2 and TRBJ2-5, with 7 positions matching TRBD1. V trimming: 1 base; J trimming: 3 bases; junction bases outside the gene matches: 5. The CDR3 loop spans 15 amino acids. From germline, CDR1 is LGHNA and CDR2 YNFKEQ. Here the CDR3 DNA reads TGTGCCAGCAGCCAAGTGTTTACAGGGGAAGAGACCCAGTACTTC. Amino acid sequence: CASSQVFTGEETQYF.

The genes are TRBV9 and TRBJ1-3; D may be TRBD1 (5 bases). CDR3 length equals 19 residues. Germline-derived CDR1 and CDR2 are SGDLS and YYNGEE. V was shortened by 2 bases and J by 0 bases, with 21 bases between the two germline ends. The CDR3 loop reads CASSVFPPETETSGNTIYF. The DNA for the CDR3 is TGTGCCAGCAGCGTCTTCCCCCCAGAGACAGAGACCTCTGGAAACACCATATATTTT.

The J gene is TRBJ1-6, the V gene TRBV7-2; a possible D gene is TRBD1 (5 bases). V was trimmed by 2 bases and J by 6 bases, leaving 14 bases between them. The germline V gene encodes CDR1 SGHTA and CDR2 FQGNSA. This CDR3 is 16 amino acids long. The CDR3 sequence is CASSLPPRGGNSPLHF. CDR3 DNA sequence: TGTGCCAGCAGCTTACCCCCACGTGGGGGTAATTCACCCCTCCACTTT.

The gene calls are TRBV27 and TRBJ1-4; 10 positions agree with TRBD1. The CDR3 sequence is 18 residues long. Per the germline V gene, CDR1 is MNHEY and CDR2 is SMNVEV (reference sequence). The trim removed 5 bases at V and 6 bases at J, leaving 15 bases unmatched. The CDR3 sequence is CASSNNRDRGYEDEKLFF. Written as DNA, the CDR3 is TGTGCCAGCAGTAACAACCGGGACAGGGGCTACGAGGATGAAAAACTGTTTTTT. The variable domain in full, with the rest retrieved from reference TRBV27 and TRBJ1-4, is EAQVTQNPRYLITVTGKKLTVTCSQNMNHEYMSWYRQDPGLGLRQIYYSMNVEVTDKGDVPEGYKVSRKEKRNFPLILESPSPNQTSLYFCASSNNRDRGYEDEKLFFGSGTQLSVL.

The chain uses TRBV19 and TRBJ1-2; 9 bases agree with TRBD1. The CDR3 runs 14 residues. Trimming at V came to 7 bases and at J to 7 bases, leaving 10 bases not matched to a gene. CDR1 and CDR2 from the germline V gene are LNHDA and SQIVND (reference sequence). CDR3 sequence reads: CASTVRDRAGGYTF. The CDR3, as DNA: TGTGCCAGTACCGTCCGGGACAGGGCTGGTGGCTACACCTTC.

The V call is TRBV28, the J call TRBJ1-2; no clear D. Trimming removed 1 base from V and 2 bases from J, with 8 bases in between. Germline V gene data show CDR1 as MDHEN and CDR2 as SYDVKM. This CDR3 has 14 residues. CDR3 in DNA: TGTGCCAGCAGTTTATATACAGACAACTATGGCTACACCTTC. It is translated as CASSLYTDNYGYTF.

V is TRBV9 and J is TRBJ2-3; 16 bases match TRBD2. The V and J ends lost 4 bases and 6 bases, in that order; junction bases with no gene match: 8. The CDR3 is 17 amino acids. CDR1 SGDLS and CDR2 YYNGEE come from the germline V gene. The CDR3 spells CASSPGGLAGGPDTQYF. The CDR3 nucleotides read TGTGCCAGCAGCCCCGGGGGACTAGCGGGGGGGCCGGATACGCAGTATTTT.

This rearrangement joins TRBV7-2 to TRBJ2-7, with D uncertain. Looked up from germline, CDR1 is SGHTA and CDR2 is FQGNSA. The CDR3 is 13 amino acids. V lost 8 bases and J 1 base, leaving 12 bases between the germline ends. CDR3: CASGVGRSYEQYF. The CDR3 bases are TGTGCCAGCGGGGTCGGACGATCCTACGAGCAGTACTTC.

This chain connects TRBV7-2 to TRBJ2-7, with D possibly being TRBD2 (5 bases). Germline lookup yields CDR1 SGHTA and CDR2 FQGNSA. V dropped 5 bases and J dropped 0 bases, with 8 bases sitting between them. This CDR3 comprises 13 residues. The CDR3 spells CASSLRDSYEQYF. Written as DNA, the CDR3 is TGTGCCAGCAGCCTACGGGACTCCTACGAGCAGTACTTC.

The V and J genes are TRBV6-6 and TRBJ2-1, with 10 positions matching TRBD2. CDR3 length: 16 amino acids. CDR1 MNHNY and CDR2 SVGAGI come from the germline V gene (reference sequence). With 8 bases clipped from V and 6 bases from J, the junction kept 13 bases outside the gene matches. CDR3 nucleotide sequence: TGTGCCAGCGGTCCCCGAGGGGCTAGCGGGAGCAATGAGCAGTTCTTC. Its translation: CASGPRGASGSNEQFF.